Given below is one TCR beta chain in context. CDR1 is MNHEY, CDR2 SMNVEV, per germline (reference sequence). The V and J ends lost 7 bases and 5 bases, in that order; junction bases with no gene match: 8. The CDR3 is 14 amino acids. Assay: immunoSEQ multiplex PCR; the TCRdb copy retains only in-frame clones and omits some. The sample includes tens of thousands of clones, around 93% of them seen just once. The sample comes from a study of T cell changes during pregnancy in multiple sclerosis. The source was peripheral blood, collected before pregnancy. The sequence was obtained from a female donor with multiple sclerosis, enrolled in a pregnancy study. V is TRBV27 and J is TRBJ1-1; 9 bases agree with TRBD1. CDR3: CASKGDRVYTEAFF. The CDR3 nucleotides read TGTGCCAGCAAGGGGGACAGGGTTTATACTGAAGCTTTCTTT.